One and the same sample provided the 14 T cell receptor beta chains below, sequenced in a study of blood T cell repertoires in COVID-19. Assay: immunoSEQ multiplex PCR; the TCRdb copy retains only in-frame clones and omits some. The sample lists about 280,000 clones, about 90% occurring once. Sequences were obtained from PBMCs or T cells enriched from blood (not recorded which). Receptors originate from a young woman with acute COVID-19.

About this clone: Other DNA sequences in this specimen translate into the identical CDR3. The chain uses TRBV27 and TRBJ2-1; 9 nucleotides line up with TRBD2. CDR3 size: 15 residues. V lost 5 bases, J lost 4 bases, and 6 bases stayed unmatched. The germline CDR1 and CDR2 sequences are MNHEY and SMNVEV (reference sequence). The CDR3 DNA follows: TGTGCCAGCAGTCCAAGACTAGCGGTTTACAATGAGCAGTTCTTC. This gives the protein CASSPRLAVYNEQFF.

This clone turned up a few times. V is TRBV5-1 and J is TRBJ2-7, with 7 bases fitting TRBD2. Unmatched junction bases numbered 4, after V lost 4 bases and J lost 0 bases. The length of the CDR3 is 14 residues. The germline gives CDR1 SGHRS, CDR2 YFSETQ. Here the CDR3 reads CASSTASGSYEQYF. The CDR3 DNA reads TGCGCCAGCAGCACGGCTAGCGGCTCCTACGAGCAGTACTTC.

CDR3 in amino acids: CASSEGTTGGAWKETQYF. CDR3 nucleotide sequence: TGTGCCAGCAGTGAAGGGACCACAGGGGGCGCCTGGAAAGAGACCCAGTACTTC. The chain is built from TRBV25-1 and TRBJ2-5; 9 bases map to TRBD1. CDR3 length: 18 amino acids. Germline V gene lookup returns CDR1 MGHDK and CDR2 SYGVNS. The J segment lost 3 bases and the V segment lost 2 bases, leaving 13 bases of the junction unmatched.

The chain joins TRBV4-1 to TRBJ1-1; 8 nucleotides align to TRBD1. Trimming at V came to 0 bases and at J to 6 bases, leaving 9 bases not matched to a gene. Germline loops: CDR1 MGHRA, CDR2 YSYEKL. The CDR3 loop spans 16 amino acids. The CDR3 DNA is TGCGCCAGCAGCCAAGATCTTAACAGGGGGGTGGCTGAAGCTTTCTTT. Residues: CASSQDLNRGVAEAFF.

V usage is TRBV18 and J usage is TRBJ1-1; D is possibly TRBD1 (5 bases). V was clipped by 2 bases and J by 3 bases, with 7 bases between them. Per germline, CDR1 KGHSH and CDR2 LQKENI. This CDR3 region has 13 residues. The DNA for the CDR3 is TGTGCCAGCTCACCAGACAGATACACTGAAGCTTTCTTT. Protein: CASSPDRYTEAFF.

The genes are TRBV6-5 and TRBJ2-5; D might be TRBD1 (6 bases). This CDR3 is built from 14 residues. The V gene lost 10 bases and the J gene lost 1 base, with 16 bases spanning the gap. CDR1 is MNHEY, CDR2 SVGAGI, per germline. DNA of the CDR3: TGTGCCACCGCGCTCACAGGGTTCCAAGAGACCCAGTACTTC. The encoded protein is CATALTGFQETQYF.

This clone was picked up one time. The CDR3 is CASSVEAGNQQFF. As DNA, the CDR3 is TGTGCCAGCAGTGTCGAAGCGGGAAACCAGCAGTTCTTC. V is TRBV6-4 and J is TRBJ2-1; 7 positions agree with TRBD2. The V and J ends lost 4 bases and 11 bases, in that order; junction bases with no gene match: 8. The CDR3 totals 13 residues. Germline CDR1 and CDR2: MRHNA and SNTAGT.

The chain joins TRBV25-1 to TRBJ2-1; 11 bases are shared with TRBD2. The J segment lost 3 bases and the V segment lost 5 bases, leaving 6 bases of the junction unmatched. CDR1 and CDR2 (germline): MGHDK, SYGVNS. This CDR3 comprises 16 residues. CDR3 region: CASSKPGTSGYNEQFF. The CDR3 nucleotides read TGTGCCAGCAGTAAACCCGGGACTAGCGGCTACAATGAGCAGTTCTTC.

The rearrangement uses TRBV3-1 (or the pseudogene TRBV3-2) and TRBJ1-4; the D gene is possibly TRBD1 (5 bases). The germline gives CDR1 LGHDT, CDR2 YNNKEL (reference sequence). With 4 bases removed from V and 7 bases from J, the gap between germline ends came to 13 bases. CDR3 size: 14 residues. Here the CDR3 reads CASSPSWQGEKLFF. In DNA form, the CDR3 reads TGTGCCAGCAGCCCGTCGTGGCAGGGTGAAAAACTGTTTTTT.

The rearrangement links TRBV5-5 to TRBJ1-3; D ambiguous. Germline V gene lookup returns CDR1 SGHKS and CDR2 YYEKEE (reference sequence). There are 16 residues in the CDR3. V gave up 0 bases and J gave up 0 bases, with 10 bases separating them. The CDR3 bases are TGTGCCAGCAGCTTGGTCCCCGCTAACTCTGGAAACACCATATATTTT. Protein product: CASSLVPANSGNTIYF.

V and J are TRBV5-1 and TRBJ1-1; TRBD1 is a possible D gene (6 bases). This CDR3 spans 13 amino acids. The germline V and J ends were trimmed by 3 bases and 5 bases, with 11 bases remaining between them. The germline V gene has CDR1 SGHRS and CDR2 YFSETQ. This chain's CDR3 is CASSSTGLTEAFF. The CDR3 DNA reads TGCGCCAGCAGCTCCACAGGGTTGACTGAAGCTTTCTTT.

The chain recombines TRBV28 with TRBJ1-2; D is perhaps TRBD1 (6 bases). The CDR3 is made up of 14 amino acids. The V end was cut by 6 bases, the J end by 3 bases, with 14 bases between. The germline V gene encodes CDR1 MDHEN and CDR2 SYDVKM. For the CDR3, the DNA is TGTGCCAGCAGCCCGCCGGGGGGCTACTATGGCTACACCTTC. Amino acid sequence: CASSPPGGYYGYTF.

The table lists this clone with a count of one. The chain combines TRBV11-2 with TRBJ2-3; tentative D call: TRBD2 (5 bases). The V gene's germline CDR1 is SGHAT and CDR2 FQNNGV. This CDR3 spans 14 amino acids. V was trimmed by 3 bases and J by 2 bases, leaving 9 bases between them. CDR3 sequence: CASSLLAFTDTQYF. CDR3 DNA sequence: TGTGCCAGCAGCTTGCTAGCTTTCACAGATACGCAGTATTTT. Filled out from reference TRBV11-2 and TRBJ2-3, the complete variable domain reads EAGVAQSPRYKIIEKRQSVAFWCNPISGHATLYWYQQILGQGPKLLIQFQNNGVVDDSQLPKDRFSAERLKGVDSTLKIQPAKLEDSAVYLCASSLLAFTDTQYFGPGTRLTVL.

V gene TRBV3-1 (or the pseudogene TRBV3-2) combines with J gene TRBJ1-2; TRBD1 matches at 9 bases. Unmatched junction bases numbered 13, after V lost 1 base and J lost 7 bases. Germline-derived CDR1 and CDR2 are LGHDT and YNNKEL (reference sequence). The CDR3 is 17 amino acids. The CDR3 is CASSQVDRDRDLSGYTF. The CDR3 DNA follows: TGTGCCAGCAGCCAAGTAGACCGGGACAGGGACTTGAGTGGCTACACCTTC.